Listed here is a single T cell receptor beta chain. The target antigen is unknown. Second doses that came at about 4 or about 12 weeks were put together. The record originates from a study of T cell responses to AZD1222 COVID-19 vaccine. The study's findings and limits: In the spike-specific TCR repertoire, nearly half reportedly target unmutated variant regions. Repertoires were sampled only after the peak T cell response.

The V end was cut by 2 bases, the J end by 5 bases, with 9 bases between. This CDR3 contains 14 residues. Germline lookup yields CDR1 SGHTA and CDR2 FQGNSA. Only in-frame clones appear in the TCRdb table, and some are missing; sequencing was by immunoSEQ multiplex PCR. The table has fewer than 100,000 clones, about 90% seen once. The source was peripheral blood, collected 28 days after the second AZD1222 dose. The sequence was collected from an adult who received the AZD1222 COVID-19 vaccine. The chain links TRBV7-2 to TRBJ1-4, with no clear D. Here the CDR3 reads CASSLTQSNEKLFF. In nucleotides, the CDR3 is TGTGCCAGCAGCTTAACACAATCCAATGAAAAACTGTTTTTT.